This T cell receptor (beta chain) is drawn from a study of shared clonotypes between healthy human individuals. Study-level findings and limits: Blood was the only sampled material, and tissue repertoires likely differ. Represented diversity, genetic and exposure-history alike, was limited by few donors.

About this clone: Its antigen is not identified.

Trimming removed 7 bases at V and 2 bases at J, with 21 bases between. Germline V gene data show CDR1 as MNHEY and CDR2 as SMNVEV (reference sequence). The CDR3 spans 16 residues. The repertoire was sequenced with immunoSEQ multiplex PCR; TCRdb's copy has only in-frame clones and lacks some. The sample contains fewer than 650,000 clones, about three quarters of which appear only once. The sample consisted of PBMCs. This sequence originates from a middle-aged woman in good health. Some clones in this sample may be carry-over from other donors' samples. This rearrangement joins TRBV27 to TRBJ2-7; D might be TRBD2 (6 bases). In nucleotides, the CDR3 is TGTGCCAGCAACCCTTTCGGGGGAATCCAAACCTACGAGCAGTACTTC. This translates into CASNPFGGIQTYEQYF.